Each of the 21 T cell receptor beta chains below was sequenced from the same sample in a study of CD8+ T cells in alopecia areata. Once RNA had been extracted, it was reverse transcribed into cDNA to act as the sequencing template. Libraries were prepared by immunoSEQ multiplex PCR; TCRdb keeps only in-frame clonotypes and omits some of them. The table includes 30,000 to 45,000 clones, around 57% detected once. CD4+ cells underwent sorting into CD25+CD127- cells for roughly 5 patients. Sequencing used CD4+ Tregs sorted from blood. Receptors originate from a human donor with alopecia areata.

The genes are TRBV7-2 and TRBJ1-3, with TRBD1 matching 7 bases. CDR1 is SGHTA, CDR2 FQGNSA, per germline. The CDR3 covers 14 residues. J was trimmed by 4 bases and V by 4 bases; bases with no gene match: 4. The CDR3 region is CASSWPGQGNTIYF. The CDR3 nucleotides read TGTGCCAGCAGCTGGCCGGGACAGGGAAACACCATATATTTT.

The genes are TRBV19 and TRBJ1-4, with TRBD1 matching over 7 bases. This CDR3 region has 14 residues. Trimming cost V 3 bases and J 3 bases; bases outside gene matches: 1. The germline CDR1 and CDR2 sequences are LNHDA and SQIVND (reference sequence). In DNA form, the CDR3 reads TGTGCCAGTAGTATGGGACAGCCTAATGAAAAACTGTTTTTT. Its protein is CASSMGQPNEKLFF.

The J gene is TRBJ1-1, the V gene TRBV5-4, with 11 bases fitting TRBD1. The length of the CDR3 is 15 residues. Trimming took 0 bases from V and 6 from J; bases not matched to a gene: 4. Per germline, CDR1 SGHNT and CDR2 YYREEE (reference sequence). CDR3 amino acids: CASSLAGTGGAEAFF. CDR3 sequence (DNA): TGTGCCAGCAGCTTGGCCGGGACAGGGGGGGCTGAAGCTTTCTTT.

This CDR3 is CASSLPSGDTLNQPQHF. In DNA form, the CDR3 reads TGTGCCAGCAGTTTACCATCAGGGGATACGTTGAATCAGCCCCAGCATTTT. This sequence joins TRBV28 and TRBJ1-5; D possibly corresponds to TRBD1 (6 bases). Germline CDR1 is MDHEN and CDR2 is SYDVKM. The CDR3 extends over 17 amino acids. Trimming left V 2 bases short and J 4 bases short, with 18 bases between.

The chain uses TRBV7-2 and TRBJ2-3; D ambiguous. CDR1 is SGHTA, CDR2 FQGNSA, per germline. The CDR3 contains 14 residues. Trimming took 4 bases from V and 5 from J, leaving 13 bases between them. As DNA, the CDR3 is TGTGCCAGCAGCTACGAAGCGAGGAAAGATACGCAGTATTTT. It encodes CASSYEARKDTQYF.

The gene calls are TRBV11-1 and TRBJ1-1; 8 nucleotides align to TRBD1. In germline, CDR1 is SGHAT, CDR2 FQDESV (reference sequence). V lost 4 bases to trimming and J lost 4 bases; unmatched junction nucleotides: 5. This CDR3 has 14 residues. CDR3 nucleotide sequence: TGTGCCAGCAGCTCCCGGACAGGGAGCACTGAAGCTTTCTTT. This encodes CASSSRTGSTEAFF.

This sequence joins TRBV6-5 and TRBJ1-2; 7 bases map to TRBD1. The CDR3 length is 12 residues. V lost 5 bases, J lost 6 bases, and 3 bases stayed unmatched. CDR1 and CDR2 from the germline V gene are MNHEY and SVGAGI. CDR3 nucleotide sequence: TGTGCCAGCAGTGGACAGGTGGATGGCTACACCTTC. Its protein is CASSGQVDGYTF.

V usage is TRBV18 and J usage is TRBJ2-3; unclear D gene. Germline V gene data show CDR1 as KGHSH and CDR2 as LQKENI. The V and J ends lost 5 bases and 7 bases respectively, with 13 bases between them. The CDR3 runs to 13 residues. In DNA form, the CDR3 reads TGTGCCAGCTCATCACTTCCGTTCAATACGCAGTATTTT. This encodes CASSSLPFNTQYF.

A few counts support this clone. This chain uses TRBV7-9 with TRBJ2-2; 7 bases align to TRBD2. From germline, CDR1 is SEHNR and CDR2 FQNEAQ (reference sequence). V lost 5 bases, J lost 2 bases, and 5 bases stayed unmatched. This CDR3 is 15 amino acids long. CDR3 sequence reads: CASSRGDRNTGELFF. For the CDR3, the DNA is TGTGCCAGCAGCCGGGGGGACCGAAACACCGGGGAGCTGTTTTTT.

This chain joins TRBV5-1 and TRBJ2-7, with D perhaps being TRBD1 or TRBD2 (5 bases each). The CDR3 covers 14 residues. V was trimmed by 3 bases and J by 3 bases, leaving 13 bases between them. Germline CDR1 reads SGHRS; CDR2 reads YFSETQ. The CDR3 loop reads CASSWDGRGYEQYF. In DNA form, the CDR3 reads TGCGCCAGCAGCTGGGACGGACGGGGCTACGAGCAGTACTTC.

V usage is TRBV4-2 and J usage is TRBJ2-7; D may be TRBD1 (6 bases). The CDR3 is 15 residues long. Germline CDR1 LGHNA, CDR2 YNFKEQ. Trimming pared 4 bases from V and 0 bases from J, leaving 13 bases between. The CDR3 nucleotides read TGTGCCAGCAGCCCCTCCGGGACACACTCCTACGAGCAGTACTTC. Translated, it gives CASSPSGTHSYEQYF.

The chain uses TRBV18 and TRBJ2-1, with 10 bases lining up with TRBD2. In germline, CDR1 is KGHSH, CDR2 LQKENI. The CDR3 is made up of 15 amino acids. Trimming cost V 5 bases and J 7 bases; bases outside gene matches: 8. CDR3 in DNA: TGTGCCAGCTCAGCTTTTAGCGGGGGGCAGAATGAGCAGTTCTTC. The encoded protein is CASSAFSGGQNEQFF.

The V call is TRBV7-7, the J call TRBJ2-1; 7 nucleotides align to TRBD1. The CDR3 extends over 13 amino acids. Per germline, CDR1 SSHAT and CDR2 FNYEAQ (reference sequence). The trim removed 4 bases at V and 9 bases at J, leaving 6 bases unmatched. CDR3 sequence reads: CASSSQGGFEQFF. The CDR3 DNA reads TGTGCCAGCAGCTCGCAAGGGGGCTTTGAGCAGTTCTTC.

This clone was observed a handful of times. The chain is built from TRBV30 and TRBJ2-7, with TRBD2 matching 10 bases. In germline, CDR1 is GTSNPN, CDR2 SVGIG (reference sequence). The CDR3 covers 15 residues. V lost 1 base to trimming and J lost 1 base; unmatched junction nucleotides: 4. The DNA of the CDR3 is TGTGCCTGGAGTGGACTAGCGGGCTCTTCCTACGAGCAGTACTTC. It specifies CAWSGLAGSSYEQYF.

The V gene is TRBV27, the J gene TRBJ1-2; 7 nucleotides agree with TRBD1. V shed 6 bases, J shed 4 bases, and the junction held 8 bases outside the gene matches. The germline V gene encodes CDR1 MNHEY and CDR2 SMNVEV (reference sequence). There are 14 residues in the CDR3. CDR3 coding DNA: TGTGCCAGCAGGGGACAGCTAACATCCTATGGCTACACCTTC. Its protein is CASRGQLTSYGYTF.

The chain employs TRBV25-1 and TRBJ2-4; a possible D gene is TRBD1 (5 bases). V was clipped by 4 bases and J by 0 bases, with 10 bases between them. The germline V gene has CDR1 MGHDK and CDR2 SYGVNS. This CDR3 is built from 15 residues. The CDR3 is CASSGQGVAKNIQYF. The CDR3 DNA is TGTGCCAGCAGTGGGCAGGGTGTAGCCAAAAACATTCAGTACTTC.

This clone was counted only a few times. V usage is TRBV4-1 and J usage is TRBJ2-3; D call uncertain. Trimming removed 0 bases at V and 1 base at J, with 11 bases between. Germline CDR1 is MGHRA and CDR2 is YSYEKL. The CDR3 length is 16 residues. In DNA form, the CDR3 reads TGCGCCAGCAGCCAAGATCAGGTCCGTCGCACAGATACGCAGTATTTT. Translated: CASSQDQVRRTDTQYF.

The V and J genes are TRBV7-3 and TRBJ1-1; D gene unclear. There are 13 residues in the CDR3. Trimming stripped 5 bases from V and 4 bases from J, with 11 bases between. Germline lookup yields CDR1 SGHTA and CDR2 FQGTGA. In DNA form, the CDR3 reads TGTGCCAGCAGCGTTACGGGTACCACTGAAGCTTTCTTT. As protein: CASSVTGTTEAFF.

V and J are TRBV9 and TRBJ2-1, with 9 bases that match TRBD2. Per the germline V gene, CDR1 is SGDLS and CDR2 is YYNGEE. The V gene end was trimmed by 3 bases and the J gene end by 8 bases; junction bases not matched to a gene: 15. This CDR3 comprises 17 residues. The CDR3 region has the DNA TGTGCCAGCAGCGCAAGCGGGGGGCCCGCCGATCGGGATGAGCAGTTCTTC. Amino acids: CASSASGGPADRDEQFF.

The rearrangement uses TRBV6-6 and TRBJ2-2; D unresolved. The CDR3 consists of 16 residues. In germline, CDR1 is MNHNY, CDR2 SVGAGI (reference sequence). V was clipped by 0 bases and J by 0 bases, with 8 bases between them. The CDR3 DNA follows: TGTGCCAGCAGTTACTCCTCACGCGCGAACACCGGGGAGCTGTTTTTT. Translated: CASSYSSRANTGELFF.

This chain's CDR3 is CASSALAGTSYNEQFF. CDR3 bases: TGTGCCAGCAGTGCCTTGGCGGGAACATCCTACAATGAGCAGTTCTTC. V gene TRBV6-4 combines with J gene TRBJ2-1; D is perhaps TRBD2 (6 bases). Deletions cut 4 bases from V and 1 base from J, with 14 bases between. The CDR3 sequence is 16 residues long. Germline CDR1 and CDR2: MRHNA and SNTAGT.